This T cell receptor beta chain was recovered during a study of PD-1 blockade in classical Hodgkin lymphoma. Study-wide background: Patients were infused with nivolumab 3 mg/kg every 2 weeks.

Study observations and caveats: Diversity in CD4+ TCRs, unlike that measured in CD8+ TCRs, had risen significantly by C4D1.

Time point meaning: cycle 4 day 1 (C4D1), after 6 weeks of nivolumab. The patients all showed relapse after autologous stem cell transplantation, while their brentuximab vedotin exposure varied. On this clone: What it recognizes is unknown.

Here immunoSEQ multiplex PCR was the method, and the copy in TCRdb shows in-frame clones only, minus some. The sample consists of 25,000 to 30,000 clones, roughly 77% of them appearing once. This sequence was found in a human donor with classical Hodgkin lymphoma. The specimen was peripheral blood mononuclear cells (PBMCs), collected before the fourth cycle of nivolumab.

CDR3 coding DNA: TGTGCCAGCAGCTTAAATAGCGGGATCTCCTACAATGAGCAGTTCTTC. It translates to CASSLNSGISYNEQFF. The chain combines TRBV7-9 with TRBJ2-1; TRBD2 agrees at 8 bases. V shed 2 bases, J shed 0 bases, and the junction held 3 bases outside the gene matches. CDR1 and CDR2 (germline): SEHNR, FQNEAQ (reference sequence). The CDR3 has 16 residues.